This T cell receptor (beta chain) was identified in a study of T cell repertoires in cytomegalovirus infection. Study information: Both a matching HLA type and CMV infection were indicated by public TCR beta signatures. Findings and caveats of the study: The ex vivo response was dominated by HLA-C-restricted CMV-specific TCR beta clonotypes.

The germline V gene has CDR1 SGHAT and CDR2 FQNNGV. The CDR3 sequence is 17 residues long. TCRdb analysed the reads with MiXCR anew, one entry per CDR3 protein. The sample carries 200,000 or so distinct CDR3 sequences, roughly 20% recorded once. Regarding this clonotype: The antigen remains undetermined. A junction boundary mismatches the germline segment, possibly from a read error.

The receptor was derived from a human donor in good health (CMV status not recorded). Some clones in this sample may be carry-over from other donors' samples. The gene calls are TRBV11-2 and TRBJ2-2; 8 bases map to TRBD2. The sample comprised PBMCs. The CDR3 DNA follows: TGTGCCAGCAGCCCGCCGGGACTAGTTCGTGGCACCAGGGAGCTGTTTTTT. It encodes CASSPPGLVRGTRELFF.